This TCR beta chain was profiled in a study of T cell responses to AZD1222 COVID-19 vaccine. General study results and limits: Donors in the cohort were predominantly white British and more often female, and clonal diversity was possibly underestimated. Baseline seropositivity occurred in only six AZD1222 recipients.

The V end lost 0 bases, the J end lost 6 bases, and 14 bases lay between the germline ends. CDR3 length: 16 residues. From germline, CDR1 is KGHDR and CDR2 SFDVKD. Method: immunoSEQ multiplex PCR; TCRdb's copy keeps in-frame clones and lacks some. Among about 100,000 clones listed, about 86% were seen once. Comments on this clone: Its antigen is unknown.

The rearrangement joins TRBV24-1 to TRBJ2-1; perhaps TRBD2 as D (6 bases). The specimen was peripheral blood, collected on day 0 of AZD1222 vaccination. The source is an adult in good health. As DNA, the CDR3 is TGTGCCACCAGTGATTTGACCCGGGGGTTGGGCAATGAGCAGTTCTTC. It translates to CATSDLTRGLGNEQFF.